Listed below are T cell receptor beta chains from one sample, sequenced in a study of cytotoxic CD8 clonotypes in ibrutinib-treated CLL. Method: immunoSEQ multiplex PCR; TCRdb's copy keeps in-frame clones and lacks some. The sample consists of roughly 60,000 clones, about 65% of them appearing once. The sequencing here drew on PBMCs, taken after 12 months of ibrutinib treatment. These receptors all come from a human donor with chronic lymphocytic leukemia. The CDR3 runs from the conserved cysteine through the conserved F or W. D genes are given only for firm matches. Clone size is given for some rows only: seen once, a few or many times, or a class if the clone is expanded.

V gene: TRBV19; clone size: -; D gene: TRBD1; J gene: TRBJ2-1; CDR3 DNA: TGTGCCAGTAGTTCAACAAATGGACAGGGGGTTCGCAATGAGCAGTTCTTC; CDR3 protein: CASSSTNGQGVRNEQFF
V gene: TRBV7-7; clone size: -; D gene: TRBD1; J gene: TRBJ2-7; CDR3 DNA: TGTGCCAGCAGCTGCTTAGTCCGGGGCGACAGGGGGGTCTACGAGCAGTACTTC; CDR3 protein: CASSCLVRGDRGVYEQYF
V gene: TRBV4-1; clone size: -; D gene: TRBD2; J gene: TRBJ2-1; CDR3 DNA: TGCGCCAGCAGCCAAGAAGGCGGGGCTAGCGGGAACCATGAGCAGTTCTTC; CDR3 protein: CASSQEGGASGNHEQFF
V gene: TRBV19; clone size: few; D gene: -; J gene: TRBJ1-2; CDR3 DNA: TGTGCCAGTACCAACCGGGGGGGACGCGGCTCCTATGGCTACACCTTC; CDR3 protein: CASTNRGGRGSYGYTF
V gene: TRBV7-9; clone size: -; D gene: -; J gene: TRBJ2-5; CDR3 DNA: TGTGCCAGCAGCCATAGCGGCCCAGAGACCCAGTACTTC; CDR3 protein: CASSHSGPETQYF
V gene: TRBV9; clone size: once; D gene: TRBD1; J gene: TRBJ2-7; CDR3 DNA: TGTGCCAGCAGCGTTGGGGGACAGGGATGGGAGCAGTACTTC; CDR3 protein: CASSVGGQGWEQYF
V gene: TRBV6-1; clone size: -; D gene: -; J gene: TRBJ2-7; CDR3 DNA: TGTGCCAGCAGCAAAGAGACCTACGAGCAGTACTTC; CDR3 protein: CASSKETYEQYF
V gene: TRBV7-3; clone size: -; D gene: TRBD2; J gene: TRBJ2-3; CDR3 DNA: TGTGCCAGCAGCTACGGACTAGCGGGAGCGGTAGACACGCAGTATTTT; CDR3 protein: CASSYGLAGAVDTQYF
V gene: TRBV6-1; clone size: few; D gene: TRBD2; J gene: TRBJ2-3; CDR3 DNA: TGTGCCAGCAGTGGGGGACTAGCCACCTATACGCAGTATTTT; CDR3 protein: CASSGGLATYTQYF
V gene: TRBV5-1; clone size: -; D gene: -; J gene: TRBJ1-2; CDR3 DNA: TGCGCCAGCAGCTTAACTTCAACTAACTATGGCTACACCTTC; CDR3 protein: CASSLTSTNYGYTF
V gene: TRBV2; clone size: few; D gene: -; J gene: TRBJ2-7; CDR3 DNA: TGTGCCACTTCGGGCCTCTACGAGCAGTACTTC; CDR3 protein: CATSGLYEQYF
V gene: TRBV9; clone size: few; D gene: -; J gene: TRBJ1-1; CDR3 DNA: TGTGCCAGCAGCGTAGGGGAGAGGATGAACACTGAAGCTTTCTTT; CDR3 protein: CASSVGERMNTEAFF
V gene: TRBV30; clone size: -; D gene: -; J gene: TRBJ1-3; CDR3 DNA: TGTGCCTGGAGTTGGGCAGGGGCGAGTGGAAACACCATATATTTT; CDR3 protein: CAWSWAGASGNTIYF
V gene: TRBV19; clone size: -; D gene: TRBD1; J gene: TRBJ1-5; CDR3 DNA: TGTGCCAGTAGTATGTGGGGGACAGGAGAACAGCCCCAGCATTTT; CDR3 protein: CASSMWGTGEQPQHF
V gene: TRBV2; clone size: -; D gene: -; J gene: TRBJ2-2; CDR3 DNA: TGTGCCAGCAGCGCAGGGGGACTACTCGGGGAGCTGTTTTTT; CDR3 protein: CASSAGGLLGELFF
V gene: TRBV5-4; clone size: -; D gene: TRBD1; J gene: TRBJ2-2; CDR3 DNA: TGTGCCAGCAGCTTGGTACAGGGGGTCACCGGGGAGCTGTTTTTT; CDR3 protein: CASSLVQGVTGELFF
V gene: TRBV5-1; clone size: -; D gene: -; J gene: TRBJ2-5; CDR3 DNA: TGCGCCAGCAGCCGCACCCCCCAAGAGACCCAGTACTTC; CDR3 protein: CASSRTPQETQYF